The clone carrying this T cell receptor beta chain was recorded only once. This record belongs to a study of technical replicates of blood from a handful of donors. Only in-frame clones appear in the TCRdb table, and some are missing; sequencing was by immunoSEQ multiplex PCR. Here the sample spans about 76,000 clones, 91% being singletons. The CDR3 consists of 15 residues. CDR1 KGHSH and CDR2 LQKENI come from the germline V gene. After removal of 6 bases from V and 0 bases from J, the junction contained 5 bases not matched to a gene. The chain employs TRBV18 and TRBJ1-5; 7 bases fit TRBD1. Sequencing was carried out using T cells isolated from PBMCs. The sequence was obtained from a human donor in good health. The CDR3 loop reads CASSPQGGSNQPQHF. In DNA form, the CDR3 reads TGTGCCAGCTCCCCCCAGGGGGGTAGCAATCAGCCCCAGCATTTT.